This entry lists 5 T cell receptor beta chains sequenced from one sample in a study of blood T cell repertoires in COVID-19. Assay used: immunoSEQ multiplex PCR; TCRdb lists only in-frame clones, some missing. This table has some 170,000 clones, 82% appearing once. Sequences were obtained from peripheral blood. The receptors were sampled from a woman in her seventies with acute or convalescent COVID-19.

V and J are TRBV19 and TRBJ2-2, with D unresolved. The V end was cut by 3 bases, the J end by 4 bases, with 9 bases between. The CDR3 runs 14 residues. Germline V gene lookup returns CDR1 LNHDA and CDR2 SQIVND (reference sequence). The CDR3 reads CASSIGQTTGELFF. The CDR3, as DNA: TGTGCCAGTAGTATTGGGCAGACCACCGGGGAGCTGTTTTTT.

This chain links TRBV19 with TRBJ1-1; a possible D gene is TRBD1 (5 bases). The germline V and J ends were trimmed by 6 bases and 1 base, with 12 bases remaining between them. CDR3 size: 14 residues. CDR1 and CDR2 from the germline V gene are LNHDA and SQIVND (reference sequence). DNA for the CDR3: TGTGCCAGTAGATCCGACAGACCGAACACTGAAGCTTTCTTT. Protein sequence: CASRSDRPNTEAFF.

The chain combines TRBV20-1 with TRBJ2-2; D perhaps matches TRBD1 (6 bases). In germline, CDR1 is DFQATT, CDR2 SNEGSKA (reference sequence). The ends were cut back, 3 bases at V and 3 bases at J, with 17 bases in the middle. The CDR3 is 16 residues long. CDR3 coding DNA: TGCAGTGCTAGTAATTCGGACAGACCCCACACCGGGGAGCTGTTTTTT. Translated, it gives CSASNSDRPHTGELFF.

This rearrangement joins TRBV6-2 or TRBV6-3 to TRBJ2-1, with TRBD2 as a possible D gene (5 bases). CDR1 is MNHEY and CDR2 is SVGEGT in the germline V gene. V dropped 6 bases and J dropped 12 bases, with 24 bases sitting between them. The CDR3 length is 15 residues. CDR3 in amino acids: CASSPPRDLPTGQFF. The CDR3 DNA follows: TGTGCCAGCAGCCCTCCCCGGGATTTGCCCACCGGGCAGTTCTTC.

This clone was counted only a few times. The chain has TRBV5-1 and TRBJ1-2; no clear D. Germline-derived CDR1 and CDR2 are SGHRS and YFSETQ. V lost 0 bases, J lost 2 bases, and 8 bases lay in between. This CDR3 has 14 amino acids. The CDR3 sequence: CASSLEGRNYGYTF. The CDR3 DNA sequence: TGCGCCAGCAGCTTGGAAGGCAGGAACTATGGCTACACCTTC. Full variable domain (rest looked up from reference TRBV5-1 and TRBJ1-2): KAGVTQTPRYLIKTRGQQVTLSCSPISGHRSVSWYQQTPGQGLQFLFEYFSETQRNKGNFPGRFSGRQFSNSRSEMNVSTLELGDSALYLCASSLEGRNYGYTFGSGTRLTVV.